The 21 T cell receptor beta chains below all came from one sample that was sequenced in a study of blood T cells in healthy people across ages. A sample-barcoded 5' primer and a J-beta primer mix were used in a second PCR of roughly 6 to 12 cycles. TCRdb itself ran the 5' RACE reads through MiXCR, one entry per CDR3 protein. Of around 2 million distinct CDR3 sequences in the sample, roughly two fifths are singletons; the top ten hold roughly 24%. Sequencing was done on a sample of blood. The source is a human donor in good health.

The V call is TRBV20-1, the J call TRBJ1-2, with D maybe TRBD1 (5 bases). Trimming removed 4 bases from V and 7 bases from J, with 13 bases in between. The CDR3 length is 12 residues. The germline V gene encodes CDR1 DFQATT and CDR2 SNEGSKA (reference sequence). The CDR3 nucleotides read TGCAGTGCTACATCAGGGCCCTCTGGCTACACCTTC. This encodes CSATSGPSGYTF.

This clonotype occurred a few times. The chain employs TRBV7-2 and TRBJ2-1; no firm D call. V was trimmed by 5 bases and J by 5 bases, leaving 10 bases between them. CDR3 length: 13 amino acids. Germline V gives CDR1 SGHTA, CDR2 FQGNSA. CDR3: CASSLHQDNEQFF. The CDR3 DNA sequence: TGTGCCAGCAGCCTGCACCAGGACAATGAGCAGTTCTTC.

The genes are TRBV6-5 and TRBJ1-6; D perhaps matches TRBD1 (6 bases). Trimming pared 6 bases from V and 4 bases from J, leaving 10 bases between. CDR1 is MNHEY and CDR2 is SVGAGI in the germline V gene. This CDR3 spans 14 amino acids. CDR3 DNA: TGTGCCAGCAGAGGAACAGGGTATAATTCACCCCTCCACTTT. Translated: CASRGTGYNSPLHF.

The chain recombines TRBV7-8 with TRBJ2-1; D unclear. Per the germline V gene, CDR1 is SGHVS and CDR2 is FQNEAQ. V lost 8 bases, J lost 9 bases, and 17 bases lay in between. The CDR3 spans 13 residues. The CDR3, as DNA: TGTGCCAGCGTAGTTGGGGTGGTGGGTGAGCAGTTCTTC. Translated: CASVVGVVGEQFF.

The V call is TRBV4-3, the J call TRBJ2-1; D is uncertain. This CDR3 is 14 amino acids long. Per the germline V gene, CDR1 is LGHNA and CDR2 is YSLEER. With 1 base removed from V and 4 bases from J, the gap between germline ends came to 8 bases. The CDR3 DNA reads TGCGCCAGCAGCCAAGGACCCCTTTACAATGAGCAGTTCTTC. Translation: CASSQGPLYNEQFF.

This clonotype was seen only a few times. V gene TRBV6-2 or TRBV6-3 combines with J gene TRBJ2-1; D possibly uses TRBD1 or TRBD2 (5 bases each). CDR3 length: 12 residues. CDR1 is MNHEY, CDR2 SVGEGT, per germline. With 0 bases removed from V and 9 bases from J, the gap between germline ends came to 6 bases. CDR3 nucleotides: TGTGCCAGCAGTTACTCCGGGACTGAGCAGTTCTTC. Amino acids: CASSYSGTEQFF.

The chain carries TRBV11-2 and TRBJ2-7, with a weak D call TRBD1 (6 bases). V dropped 0 bases and J dropped 2 bases, with 17 bases sitting between them. Germline assignment: CDR1 SGHAT and CDR2 FQNNGV. The length of the CDR3 is 17 residues. In nucleotides, the CDR3 is TGTGCCAGCAGCTTAGATCTCGGGGACACCGGAACCTACGAGCAGTACTTC. Translated: CASSLDLGDTGTYEQYF.

The rearrangement links TRBV11-2 to TRBJ2-1; 8 bases align to TRBD1. V lost 5 bases to trimming and J lost 9 bases; unmatched junction nucleotides: 12. The CDR3 loop spans 15 amino acids. Germline CDR1 reads SGHAT; CDR2 reads FQNNGV. Here the CDR3 DNA reads TGTGCCAGCAGCCCCCGACAGGGGTTTTATGGTGAGCAGTTCTTC. This gives the protein CASSPRQGFYGEQFF.

The V call is TRBV20-1, the J call TRBJ2-3; TRBD2 is a possible D gene (7 bases). This CDR3 region has 15 residues. Germline V gene lookup returns CDR1 DFQATT and CDR2 SNEGSKA (reference sequence). The V gene lost 3 bases and the J gene lost 3 bases, with 16 bases spanning the gap. CDR3 residues: CSASLGGQTTDTQYF. In DNA, the CDR3 is TGCAGTGCTAGTCTCGGGGGGCAAACGACAGATACGCAGTATTTT.

This sequence joins TRBV7-3 and TRBJ2-1, with 7 bases fitting TRBD2. The CDR3 extends over 14 amino acids. The ends lost 3 bases at V and 8 bases at J; junction bases unmatched: 7. Germline values: CDR1 SGHTA, CDR2 FQGTGA. CDR3 coding DNA: TGTGCCAGCAGCTTGCGGGGGTCCCTCGATGAGCAGTTCTTC. The encoded protein is CASSLRGSLDEQFF.

The chain carries TRBV27 and TRBJ1-4, with D maybe TRBD1 (5 bases). The CDR3 runs to 14 residues. In germline, CDR1 is MNHEY, CDR2 SMNVEV (reference sequence). The germline V and J ends were trimmed by 5 bases and 7 bases, with 14 bases remaining between them. Here the CDR3 reads CASSHQGLSEKLFF. The DNA of the CDR3 is TGTGCCAGCAGTCACCAGGGATTGAGTGAAAAACTGTTTTTT. Looking up the rest from reference TRBV27 and TRBJ1-4 gives the full variable domain: EAQVTQNPRYLITVTGKKLTVTCSQNMNHEYMSWYRQDPGLGLRQIYYSMNVEVTDKGDVPEGYKVSRKEKRNFPLILESPSPNQTSLYFCASSHQGLSEKLFFGSGTQLSVL.

Here the CDR3 reads CASSPRQGGRDTQYF. The DNA of the CDR3 is TGCGCCAGCAGCCCTCGACAGGGGGGTAGAGATACGCAGTATTTT. The chain carries TRBV5-1 and TRBJ2-3; TRBD1 matches 9 bases. From germline, CDR1 is SGHRS and CDR2 YFSETQ. The CDR3 loop spans 15 amino acids. J gave up 5 bases and V 4 bases, and 8 bases lay outside the gene matches.

The chain recombines TRBV6-1 with TRBJ2-5; the match to TRBD1 covers 9 bases. Germline CDR1 and CDR2: MNHNS and SASEGT. This CDR3 has 15 amino acids. Losses at the gene ends were 5 bases for V and 5 bases for J; bases not matched to a gene: 9. CDR3 DNA: TGTGCCAGCAGTTTTTTCACACAGGGGGCGGAGACCCAGTACTTC. Residues: CASSFFTQGAETQYF.

This clonotype was found a few times. This sequence joins TRBV7-2 and TRBJ2-1; 8 bases are shared with TRBD2. V lost 5 bases, J lost 5 bases, and 8 bases stayed unmatched. The germline CDR1 and CDR2 sequences are SGHTA and FQGNSA. This CDR3 contains 15 residues. CDR3 nucleotides: TGTGCCAGCAGCCTACACGGGCGGGGGGACAATGAGCAGTTCTTC. Translating it yields CASSLHGRGDNEQFF.

The J gene is TRBJ2-5, the V gene TRBV5-8, with 10 positions matching TRBD1. The CDR3 is made up of 16 amino acids. CDR1 is SGHTS, CDR2 YDEGEE, per germline. The ends lost 2 bases at V and 1 base at J; junction bases unmatched: 5. CDR3 region: CASSFGQGGAQETQYF. CDR3 nucleotides: TGTGCCAGCAGCTTTGGACAGGGGGGAGCCCAAGAGACCCAGTACTTC.

The table lists this clonotype with a few counts. The junction departs from germline at one end; a sequencing error may be responsible. This chain connects TRBV7-2 to TRBJ1-2, with TRBD1 matching 8 bases. The CDR3 extends over 13 amino acids. CDR1 and CDR2 (germline): SGHTA, FQGNSA. CDR3 sequence reads: CARSLEQGGKNTF. The CDR3 nucleotides are TGTGCCCGCAGCTTAGAACAGGGGGGTAAAAACACCTTC.

This chain joins TRBV10-3 and TRBJ2-4, with a tentative D call TRBD1 (5 bases). The DNA end favors TRBJ2-7, so the J call may be wrong. Germline CDR1 ENHRY, CDR2 SYGVKD. The CDR3 has 12 amino acids. CDR3 coding DNA: TGTGCCATCGGAGACAGCCTAAACGAGCAGTACTTC. Protein product: CAIGDSLNEQYF.

This clonotype was counted between two and nine times. V gene TRBV12-5 combines with J gene TRBJ2-1; D possibly corresponds to TRBD1 (5 bases). V dropped 0 bases and J dropped 8 bases, with 5 bases sitting between them. CDR1 and CDR2 from the germline V gene are LGHNT and FRNRAP. The CDR3 spans 12 residues. CDR3 in DNA: TGTGCTAGTGGTTTGGTACAGGATGAGCAGTTCTTC. Translation gives CASGLVQDEQFF.

The chain employs TRBV24-1 and TRBJ1-5; 11 bases map to TRBD1. The CDR3 spans 15 residues. The trim removed 3 bases at V and 7 bases at J, leaving 4 bases unmatched. Per germline, CDR1 KGHDR and CDR2 SFDVKD. The CDR3 DNA reads as TGTGCCACCAGTGATCGGACAGGGGGCCTACAGCCCCAGCATTTT. It translates to CATSDRTGGLQPQHF.

In DNA, the CDR3 is TGCAGCGTTGATCAAGGGGGCTCGATCTGGGATGGCTACACCTTC. Its translation: CSVDQGGSIWDGYTF. The chain joins TRBV29-1 to TRBJ1-2; 7 nucleotides align to TRBD1. The germline V gene has CDR1 SQVTM and CDR2 ANQGSEA. The CDR3 runs to 15 residues. Trimming took 3 bases from V and 6 from J; bases not matched to a gene: 13. Based on the CDR3 plus reference TRBV29-1 and TRBJ1-2, the full variable domain is SAVISQKPSRDICQRGTSLTIQCQVDSQVTMMFWYRQQPGQSLTLIATANQGSEATYESGFVIDKFPISRPNLTFSTLTVSNMSPEDSSIYLCSVDQGGSIWDGYTFGSGTRLTVV.

The J gene is TRBJ2-5, the V gene TRBV3-1; D not resolved. Germline CDR1 reads LGHDT; CDR2 reads YNNKEL (reference sequence). Trimming stripped 0 bases from V and 11 bases from J, with 19 bases between. This CDR3 comprises 15 residues. Here the CDR3 reads CASSQDPLPADEQYF. CDR3 nucleotide sequence: TGTGCCAGCAGCCAAGATCCCCTCCCAGCTGATGAGCAGTACTTC.